Listed below are T cell receptor beta chains from one sample, sequenced in a study of PD-L1 blockade in urothelial cancer. The repertoire was sequenced with immunoSEQ multiplex PCR; TCRdb's copy has only in-frame clones and lacks some. The sample holds about 48,000 clones, about 86% seen once. Specimen: PBMCs, collected around atezolizumab (anti-PD-L1) treatment. Receptors were obtained from a man in his 60s with urothelial cancer. CDR3s include the opening cysteine and the closing phenylalanine or tryptophan. A D gene is named only where the DNA matches it firmly. Rows may omit the clone size; those that give it use once, few, many or a size class.

V gene,D gene,clone size,J gene,CDR3 protein,CDR3 DNA
TRBV7-2,-,-,TRBJ2-3,CASSLSVRYTDTQYF,TGTGCCAGCAGCTTAAGTGTCAGGTACACAGATACGCAGTATTTT
TRBV7-2,TRBD2,-,TRBJ2-1,CASSRRLAGPSYNEQFF,TGTGCCAGCAGCCGACGACTAGCGGGGCCCTCCTACAATGAGCAGTTCTTC
TRBV18,TRBD2,-,TRBJ2-1,CASSLLTSGYNEQFF,TGTGCCAGCTCACTCCTGACTAGCGGGTACAATGAGCAGTTCTTC
TRBV18,TRBD1,-,TRBJ2-7,CASSRDRGDYEQYF,TGTGCCAGCTCCCGCGACAGGGGTGACTACGAGCAGTACTTC
TRBV11-2,TRBD1,-,TRBJ1-4,CASSPDRNLMKELFF,TGTGCCAGCAGCCCGGACAGGAACTTAATGAAGGAACTGTTTTTT
TRBV6-6,TRBD1,-,TRBJ2-1,CASSSGQGVGNEQFF,TGTGCCAGCAGTTCGGGACAGGGAGTTGGCAATGAGCAGTTCTTC
TRBV18,TRBD2,-,TRBJ2-7,CASSPSVPSGGAYEQYF,TGTGCCAGCTCACCTTCCGTACCCAGCGGGGGGGCCTACGAGCAGTACTTC
TRBV7-2,-,-,TRBJ2-6,CASSLVPVQSSGANVLTF,TGTGCCAGCAGCTTAGTACCAGTCCAAAGCTCTGGGGCCAACGTCCTGACTTTC
TRBV28,-,-,TRBJ2-2,CASRAPNTGELFF,TGTGCCAGCAGGGCCCCGAACACCGGGGAGCTGTTTTTT
TRBV7-2,-,-,TRBJ2-7,CASSLDSQGSSYEQYF,TGTGCCAGCAGCTTAGATTCCCAGGGATCGTCCTACGAGCAGTACTTC
TRBV28,TRBD1,-,TRBJ1-5,CASSYRQGGNQPQHF,TGTGCCAGCAGTTACCGACAGGGGGGAAATCAGCCCCAGCATTTT
TRBV9,TRBD2,-,TRBJ2-3,CASSAPLTSGGADTQYF,TGTGCCAGCAGCGCCCCCTTGACTAGCGGGGGGGCAGATACGCAGTATTTT
TRBV5-1,-,-,TRBJ1-2,CASSRQRAGADYGYTF,TGCGCCAGCAGCCGACAAAGGGCGGGGGCGGACTATGGCTACACCTTC
TRBV5-1,-,-,TRBJ1-2,CASSLDTYSLYGYTF,TGCGCCAGCAGCTTGGATACCTATTCCCTTTATGGCTACACCTTC
TRBV5-1,TRBD2,-,TRBJ2-5,CASSTSGAETQYF,TGCGCCAGCAGCACTAGCGGGGCCGAGACCCAGTACTTC
TRBV6-1,-,once,TRBJ2-1,CASYHRDNNEQFF,TGTGCCAGCTACCATCGGGACAACAATGAGCAGTTCTTC
TRBV10-2,-,-,TRBJ1-3,CASSEQISGNTIYF,TGCGCCAGCAGTGAACAGATCTCTGGAAACACCATATATTTT
TRBV6-4,TRBD1,-,TRBJ1-2,CASSDSTDRGLSYTF,TGTGCCAGCAGTGACTCCACGGACAGGGGTTTGAGCTACACCTTC
TRBV27,-,-,TRBJ1-5,CASSFGKLGDGNQPQHF,TGTGCCAGCAGTTTCGGGAAACTTGGGGATGGCAATCAGCCCCAGCATTTT
TRBV5-4,TRBD1,-,TRBJ2-7,CASSLGGQGGEQYF,TGTGCCAGCAGCTTGGGTGGACAGGGGGGCGAGCAGTACTTC
TRBV5-1,-,-,TRBJ2-2,CASSTRTGVGELFF,TGCGCCAGCAGCACCCGGACGGGAGTGGGTGAGCTGTTTTTT
TRBV19,TRBD1,few,TRBJ1-1,CATKGQVVGEAFF,TGTGCCACTAAGGGACAGGTTGTCGGTGAAGCTTTCTTT
TRBV7-8,TRBD2,-,TRBJ2-2,CASMLSGGVTGELFF,TGTGCCAGCATGCTTAGCGGGGGGGTCACCGGGGAGCTGTTTTTT
TRBV29-1,-,-,TRBJ1-6,CSVSESANSPLHF,TGCAGCGTATCGGAGTCCGCTAATTCACCCCTCCACTTT